The TCR beta chain under discussion was sequenced for a study of T cells after yellow fever vaccination. TCRdb re-analysed the 5' RACE reads in MiXCR, keeping a single row per CDR3 protein. The sample yields about 350,000 distinct CDR3 sequences, roughly 4.3% seen once. The V gene's germline CDR1 is MNHNY and CDR2 SVGAGI (reference sequence). The CDR3 has 13 amino acids. V was shortened by 5 bases and J by 2 bases, with 10 bases between the two germline ends. General study findings and limits: Most clones from primary vaccination were detected again post-booster (about 95% CD4, roughly 85% CD8).

This clonotype has more than one count but fewer than ten. Antigen specificity is unknown. This material consisted of PBMCs, taken 5 days after the yellow fever booster vaccination. The chain recombines TRBV6-6 with TRBJ2-7, with D perhaps being TRBD1 or TRBD2 (5 bases each). The sequence came from a man aged 18 to 35 who received the YFV17D yellow fever vaccine. The CDR3 here is CASSRDQPYEQYF. The CDR3 DNA follows: TGTGCCAGCAGTAGGGACCAACCCTACGAGCAGTACTTC.